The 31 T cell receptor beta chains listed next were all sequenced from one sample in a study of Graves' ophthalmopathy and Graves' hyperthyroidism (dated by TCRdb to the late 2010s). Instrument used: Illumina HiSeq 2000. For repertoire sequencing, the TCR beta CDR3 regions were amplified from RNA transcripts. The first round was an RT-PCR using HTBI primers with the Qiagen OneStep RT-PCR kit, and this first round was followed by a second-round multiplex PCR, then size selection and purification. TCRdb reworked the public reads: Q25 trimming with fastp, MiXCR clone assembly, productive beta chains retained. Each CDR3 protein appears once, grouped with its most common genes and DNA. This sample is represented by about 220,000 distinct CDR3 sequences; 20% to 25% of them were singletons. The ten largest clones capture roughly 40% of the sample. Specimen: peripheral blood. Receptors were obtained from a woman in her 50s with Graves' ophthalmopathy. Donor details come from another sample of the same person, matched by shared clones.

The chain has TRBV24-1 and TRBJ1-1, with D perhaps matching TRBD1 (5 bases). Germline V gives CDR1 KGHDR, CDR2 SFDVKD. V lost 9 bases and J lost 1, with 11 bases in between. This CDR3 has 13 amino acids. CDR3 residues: CATAQTENTEAFF. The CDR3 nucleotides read TGTGCCACCGCGCAGACAGAGAACACTGAAGCTTTCTTT.

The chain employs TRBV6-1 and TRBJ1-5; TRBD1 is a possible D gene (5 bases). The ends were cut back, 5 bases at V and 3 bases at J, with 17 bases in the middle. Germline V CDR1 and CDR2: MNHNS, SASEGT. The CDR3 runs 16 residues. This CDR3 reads CASSRQIIGYNQPQHF. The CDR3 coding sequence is TGTGCCAGCAGTAGACAGATTATTGGGTACAATCAGCCCCAGCATTTT.

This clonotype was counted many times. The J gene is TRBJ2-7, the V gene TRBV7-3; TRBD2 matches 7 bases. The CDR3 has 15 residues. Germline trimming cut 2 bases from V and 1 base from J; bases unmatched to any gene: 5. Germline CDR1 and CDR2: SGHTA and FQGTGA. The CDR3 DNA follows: TGTGCCAGCAGCTTACAATCCGGGGGGTCCTACGAGCAGTACTTC. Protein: CASSLQSGGSYEQYF.

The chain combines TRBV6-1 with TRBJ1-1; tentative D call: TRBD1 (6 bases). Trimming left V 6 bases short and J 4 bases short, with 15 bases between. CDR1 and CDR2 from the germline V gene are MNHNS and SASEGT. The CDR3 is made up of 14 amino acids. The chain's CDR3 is CASRSQGGSTEAFF. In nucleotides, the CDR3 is TGTGCCAGCAGATCACAGGGTGGGAGCACTGAAGCTTTCTTT.

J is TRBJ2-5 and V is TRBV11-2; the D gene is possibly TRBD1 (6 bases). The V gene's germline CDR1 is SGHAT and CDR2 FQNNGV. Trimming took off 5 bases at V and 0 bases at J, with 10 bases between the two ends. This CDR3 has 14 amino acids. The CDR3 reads CASSNEGDQETQYF. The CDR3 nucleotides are TGTGCCAGCAGCAACGAGGGGGACCAAGAGACCCAGTACTTC.

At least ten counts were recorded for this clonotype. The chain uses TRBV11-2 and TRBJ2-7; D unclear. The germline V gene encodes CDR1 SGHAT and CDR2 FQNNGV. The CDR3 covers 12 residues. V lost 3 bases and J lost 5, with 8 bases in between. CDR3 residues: CASSFGAHEQYF. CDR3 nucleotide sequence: TGTGCCAGCAGCTTTGGAGCCCACGAGCAGTACTTC.

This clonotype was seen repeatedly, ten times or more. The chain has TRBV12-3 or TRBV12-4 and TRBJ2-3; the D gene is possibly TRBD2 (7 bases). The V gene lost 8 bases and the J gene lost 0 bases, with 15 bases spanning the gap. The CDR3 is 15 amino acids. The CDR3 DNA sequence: TGTGCCAGCGGTTCGGGGGGCGGTAGCACAGATACGCAGTATTTT. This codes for CASGSGGGSTDTQYF.

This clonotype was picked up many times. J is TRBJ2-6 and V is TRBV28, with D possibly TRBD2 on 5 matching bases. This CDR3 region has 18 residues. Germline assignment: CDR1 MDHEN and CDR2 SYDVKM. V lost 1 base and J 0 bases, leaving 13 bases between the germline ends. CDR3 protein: CASSLFPGSFSGANVLTF. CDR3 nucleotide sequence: TGTGCCAGCAGTTTATTCCCGGGATCGTTCTCTGGGGCCAACGTCCTGACTTTC.

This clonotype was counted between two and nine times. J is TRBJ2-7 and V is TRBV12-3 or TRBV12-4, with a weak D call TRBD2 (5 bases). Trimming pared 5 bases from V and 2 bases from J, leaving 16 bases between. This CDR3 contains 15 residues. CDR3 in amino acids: CASSPHTSGTYEQYF. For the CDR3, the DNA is TGTGCCAGCAGTCCCCATACCAGCGGAACCTACGAGCAGTACTTC.

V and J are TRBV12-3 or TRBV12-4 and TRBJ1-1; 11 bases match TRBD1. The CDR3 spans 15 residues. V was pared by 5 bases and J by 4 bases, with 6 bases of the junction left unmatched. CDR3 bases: TGTGCCAGCAGTCGGGGGACAGGGGGGAGCACTGAAGCTTTCTTT. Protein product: CASSRGTGGSTEAFF.

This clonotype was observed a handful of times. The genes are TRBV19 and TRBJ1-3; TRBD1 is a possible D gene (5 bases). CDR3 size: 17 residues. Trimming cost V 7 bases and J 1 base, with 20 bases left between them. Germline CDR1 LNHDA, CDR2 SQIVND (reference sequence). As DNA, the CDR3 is TGTGCCAGTACCCGGGGCCGGGGGGAGAGGTCTGGAAACACCATATATTTT. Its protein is CASTRGRGERSGNTIYF.

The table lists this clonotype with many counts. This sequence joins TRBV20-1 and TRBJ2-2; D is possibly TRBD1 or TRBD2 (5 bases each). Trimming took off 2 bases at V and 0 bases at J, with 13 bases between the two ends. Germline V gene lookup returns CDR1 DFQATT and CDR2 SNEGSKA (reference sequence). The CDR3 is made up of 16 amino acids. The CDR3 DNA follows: TGCAGTGCTAGATCAGGGAGAAGGGCGAACACCGGGGAGCTGTTTTTT. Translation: CSARSGRRANTGELFF.

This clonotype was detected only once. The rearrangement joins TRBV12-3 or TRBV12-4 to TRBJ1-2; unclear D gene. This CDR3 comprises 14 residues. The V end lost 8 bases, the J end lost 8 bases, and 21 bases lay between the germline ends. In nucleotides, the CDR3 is TGTGCCAGCCTTCACCCCCTGACCCGCGGCGGCTACACCTTC. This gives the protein CASLHPLTRGGYTF.

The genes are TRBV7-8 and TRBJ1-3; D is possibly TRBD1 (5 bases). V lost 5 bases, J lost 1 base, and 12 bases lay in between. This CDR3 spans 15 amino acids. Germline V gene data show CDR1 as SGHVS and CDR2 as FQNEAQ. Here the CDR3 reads CASSPERGSGNTIYF. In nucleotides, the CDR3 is TGTGCCAGCAGCCCCGAAAGGGGATCTGGAAACACCATATATTTT.

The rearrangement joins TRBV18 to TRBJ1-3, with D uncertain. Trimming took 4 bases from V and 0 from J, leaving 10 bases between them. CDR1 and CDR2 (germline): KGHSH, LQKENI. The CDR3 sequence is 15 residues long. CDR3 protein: CASSLGKGSGNTIYF. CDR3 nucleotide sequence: TGTGCCAGCTCACTAGGGAAGGGCTCTGGAAACACCATATATTTT.

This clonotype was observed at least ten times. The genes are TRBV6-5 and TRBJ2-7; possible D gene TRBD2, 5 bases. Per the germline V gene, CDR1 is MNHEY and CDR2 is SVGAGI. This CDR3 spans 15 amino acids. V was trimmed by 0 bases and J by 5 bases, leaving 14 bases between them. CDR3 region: CASSYSTALRDEQYF. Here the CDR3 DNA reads TGTGCCAGCAGTTACTCGACGGCCCTGCGGGACGAGCAGTACTTC.

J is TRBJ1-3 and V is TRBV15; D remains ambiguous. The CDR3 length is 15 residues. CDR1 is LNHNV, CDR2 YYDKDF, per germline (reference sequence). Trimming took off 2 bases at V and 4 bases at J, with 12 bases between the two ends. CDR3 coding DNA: TGTGCCACCAGCAGAAAAACGACCGGAGGAAACACCATATATTTT. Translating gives CATSRKTTGGNTIYF.

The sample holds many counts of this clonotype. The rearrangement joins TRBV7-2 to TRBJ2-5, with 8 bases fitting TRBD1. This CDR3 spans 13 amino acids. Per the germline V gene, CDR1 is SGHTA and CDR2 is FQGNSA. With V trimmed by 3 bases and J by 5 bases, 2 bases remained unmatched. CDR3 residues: CASSFTGGETQYF. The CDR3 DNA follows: TGTGCCAGCAGCTTTACAGGGGGGGAGACCCAGTACTTC. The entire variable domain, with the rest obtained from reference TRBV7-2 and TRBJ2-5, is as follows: GAGVSQSPSNKVTEKGKDVELRCDPISGHTALYWYRQSLGQGLEFLIYFQGNSAPDKSGLPSDRFSAERTGGSVSTLTIQRTQQEDSAVYLCASSFTGGETQYFGPGTRLLVL.

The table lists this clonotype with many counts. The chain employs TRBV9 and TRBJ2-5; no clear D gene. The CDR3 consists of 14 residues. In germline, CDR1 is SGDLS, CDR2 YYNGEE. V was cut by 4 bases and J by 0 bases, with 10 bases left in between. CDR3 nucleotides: TGTGCCAGCAGCTCCTTAGGGAACCAAGAGACCCAGTACTTC. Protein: CASSSLGNQETQYF.

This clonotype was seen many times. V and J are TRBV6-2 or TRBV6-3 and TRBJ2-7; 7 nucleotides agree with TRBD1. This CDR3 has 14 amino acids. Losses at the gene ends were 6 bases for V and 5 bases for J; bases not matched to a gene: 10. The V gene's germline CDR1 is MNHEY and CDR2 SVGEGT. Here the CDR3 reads CASSNTGAVNEQYF. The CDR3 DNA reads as TGTGCCAGCAGCAATACAGGGGCTGTGAACGAGCAGTACTTC.

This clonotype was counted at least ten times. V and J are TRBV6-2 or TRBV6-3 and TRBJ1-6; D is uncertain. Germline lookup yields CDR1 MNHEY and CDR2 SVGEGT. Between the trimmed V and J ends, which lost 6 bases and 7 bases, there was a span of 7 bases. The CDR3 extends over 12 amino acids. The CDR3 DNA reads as TGTGCCAGCAGGAACGGGAATTCACCCCTCCACTTT. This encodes CASRNGNSPLHF.

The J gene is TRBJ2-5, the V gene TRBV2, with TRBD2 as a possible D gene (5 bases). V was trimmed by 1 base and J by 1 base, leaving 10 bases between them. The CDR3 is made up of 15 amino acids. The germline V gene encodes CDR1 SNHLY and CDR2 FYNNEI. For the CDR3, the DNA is TGTGCCAGCAGTGAAGTGCGCGGGCCCCAAGAGACCCAGTACTTC. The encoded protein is CASSEVRGPQETQYF.

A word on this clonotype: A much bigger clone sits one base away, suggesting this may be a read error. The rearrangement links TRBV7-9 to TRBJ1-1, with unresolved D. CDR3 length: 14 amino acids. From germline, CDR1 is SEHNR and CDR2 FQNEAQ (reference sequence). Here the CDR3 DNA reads TGTGCCAGCAGCAAGGAAACAGTGAACACTGAAGCTTCCTTT. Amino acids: CASSKETVNTEASF.

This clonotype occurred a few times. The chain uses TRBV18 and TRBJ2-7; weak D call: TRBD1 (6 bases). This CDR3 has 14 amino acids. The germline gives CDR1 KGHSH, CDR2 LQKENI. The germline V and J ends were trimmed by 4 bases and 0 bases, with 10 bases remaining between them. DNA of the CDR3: TGTGCCAGCTCACGGAACAGGGACTCCTACGAGCAGTACTTC. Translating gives CASSRNRDSYEQYF.

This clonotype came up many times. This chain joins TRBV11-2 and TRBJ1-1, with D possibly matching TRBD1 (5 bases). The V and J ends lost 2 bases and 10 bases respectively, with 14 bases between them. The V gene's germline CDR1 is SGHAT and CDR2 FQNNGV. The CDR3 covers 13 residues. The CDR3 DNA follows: TGTGCCAGCAGCTTAACACAGCAGGGTGGAGCTTTCTTT. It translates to CASSLTQQGGAFF.

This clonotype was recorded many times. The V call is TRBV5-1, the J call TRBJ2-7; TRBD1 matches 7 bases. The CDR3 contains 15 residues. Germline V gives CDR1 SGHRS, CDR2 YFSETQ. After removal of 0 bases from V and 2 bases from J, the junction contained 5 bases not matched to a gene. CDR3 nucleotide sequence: TGCGCCAGCAGCTTGGTCTCGACAGGGCCCTACGAGCAGTACTTC. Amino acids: CASSLVSTGPYEQYF. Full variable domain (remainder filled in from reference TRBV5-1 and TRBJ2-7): KAGVTQTPRYLIKTRGQQVTLSCSPISGHRSVSWYQQTPGQGLQFLFEYFSETQRNKGNFPGRFSGRQFSNSRSEMNVSTLELGDSALYLCASSLVSTGPYEQYFGPGTRLTVT.

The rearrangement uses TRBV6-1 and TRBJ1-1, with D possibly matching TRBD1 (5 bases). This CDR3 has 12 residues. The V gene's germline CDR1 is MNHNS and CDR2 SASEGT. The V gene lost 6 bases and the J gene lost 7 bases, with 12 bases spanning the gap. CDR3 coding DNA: TGTGCCAGCAGATTCGGGGGGTATGAAGCTTTCTTT. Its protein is CASRFGGYEAFF.

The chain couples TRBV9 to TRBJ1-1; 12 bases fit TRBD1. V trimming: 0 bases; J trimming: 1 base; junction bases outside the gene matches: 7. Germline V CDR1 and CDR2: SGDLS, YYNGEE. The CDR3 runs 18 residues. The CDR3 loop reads CASSVAGTGGAGNTEAFF. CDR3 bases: TGTGCCAGCAGCGTAGCGGGGACAGGGGGCGCCGGGAACACTGAAGCTTTCTTT.

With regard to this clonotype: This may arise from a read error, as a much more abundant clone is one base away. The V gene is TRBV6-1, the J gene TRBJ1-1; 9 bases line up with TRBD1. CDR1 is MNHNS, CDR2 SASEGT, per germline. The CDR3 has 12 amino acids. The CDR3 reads CVSGQGHTEAFF. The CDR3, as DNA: TGTGTCAGCGGACAGGGGCACACTGAAGCTTTCTTT.

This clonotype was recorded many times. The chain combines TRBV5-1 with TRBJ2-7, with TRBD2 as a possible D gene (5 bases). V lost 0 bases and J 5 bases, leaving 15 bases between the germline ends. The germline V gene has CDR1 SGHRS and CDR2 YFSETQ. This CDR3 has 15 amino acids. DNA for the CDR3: TGCGCCAGCAGCTTGGCTTCGGGAAAACCCAACGAGCAGTACTTC. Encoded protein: CASSLASGKPNEQYF.

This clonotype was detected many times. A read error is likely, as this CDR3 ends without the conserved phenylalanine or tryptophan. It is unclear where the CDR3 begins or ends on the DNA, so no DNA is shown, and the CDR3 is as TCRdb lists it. CDR3 sequence: CASSPVRGQ. The V gene is TRBV7-9, the J gene TRBJ1-6; the DNA was not compared with TRBD1, the D call given in the table. Looked up from germline, CDR1 is SEHNR and CDR2 is FQNEAQ (reference sequence). Termini included, the CDR3 measures 9 amino acids.